The 15 T cell receptor beta chains below all came from one sample that was sequenced in a study of multiple sclerosis patients with progressive multifocal leukoencephalopathy. The data were produced by immunoSEQ multiplex PCR, yet TCRdb's version contains in-frame clones alone and is incomplete. The repertoire holds fewer than 40,000 clones, with around 90% as singletons. Time point meaning: time of PML onset. The source material was PBMCs, sampled from a patient treated with natalizumab. The receptor source for this set is a woman aged 40 to 50 with progressive multifocal leukoencephalopathy.

V usage is TRBV18 and J usage is TRBJ2-5; 7 nucleotides agree with TRBD2. Unmatched junction bases numbered 6, after V lost 7 bases and J lost 7 bases. The CDR3 has 12 amino acids. The germline CDR1 and CDR2 sequences are KGHSH and LQKENI. The CDR3 bases are TGTGCCAGCTGCGAAGGGGAGGGGACCCAGTACTTC. Encoded protein: CASCEGEGTQYF.

The rearrangement uses TRBV7-2 and TRBJ2-1; 8 nucleotides line up with TRBD2. The CDR3 contains 15 residues. Germline values: CDR1 SGHTA, CDR2 FQGNSA. V trimming: 1 base; J trimming: 7 bases; junction bases outside the gene matches: 6. The CDR3 DNA is TGTGCCAGCAGCTTAGTGGGTAGCGGGAAGAATGAGCAGTTCTTC. This sequence encodes CASSLVGSGKNEQFF. Based on the CDR3 plus reference TRBV7-2 and TRBJ2-1, the full variable domain is GAGVSQSPSNKVTEKGKDVELRCDPISGHTALYWYRQSLGQGLEFLIYFQGNSAPDKSGLPSDRFSAERTGGSVSTLTIQRTQQEDSAVYLCASSLVGSGKNEQFFGPGTRLTVL.

The genes are TRBV5-8 and TRBJ1-2, with 10 positions matching TRBD1. The CDR3 runs 14 residues. Germline trimming cut 3 bases from V and 7 bases from J; bases unmatched to any gene: 6. Germline-derived CDR1 and CDR2 are SGHTS and YDEGEE. The CDR3 protein is CASSYDRGQAGYTF. As DNA, the CDR3 is TGTGCCAGCAGCTATGACAGGGGGCAGGCTGGCTACACCTTC.

J is TRBJ1-1 and V is TRBV19; no clear D gene. The CDR3 covers 15 residues. Germline CDR1 and CDR2: LNHDA and SQIVND (reference sequence). Trimming took 1 base from V and 1 from J, leaving 10 bases between them. CDR3 in DNA: TGTGCCAGTAGTATAGTGACAAGCCAGAACACTGAAGCTTTCTTT. Translated: CASSIVTSQNTEAFF.

The genes are TRBV2 and TRBJ2-3; the match to TRBD2 covers 10 bases. CDR3 length: 15 amino acids. Germline V gene data show CDR1 as SNHLY and CDR2 as FYNNEI. V trimming: 7 bases; J trimming: 1 base; junction bases outside the gene matches: 5. The CDR3 DNA reads TGTGCCAGCACCGAAGGACTAGCGGGCACAGATACGCAGTATTTT. Translating it yields CASTEGLAGTDTQYF.

The J gene is TRBJ1-2, the V gene TRBV5-1, with TRBD1 identical over 8 bases. CDR3 size: 14 residues. CDR1 is SGHRS, CDR2 YFSETQ, per germline. The V gene end was trimmed by 0 bases and the J gene end by 8 bases; junction bases not matched to a gene: 6. CDR3: CASSLDRGAQGYTF. CDR3 DNA sequence: TGCGCCAGCAGCTTGGACAGGGGGGCACAGGGCTACACCTTC.

This rearrangement joins TRBV10-2 to TRBJ1-1; D not resolved. The CDR3 has 18 amino acids. The V end lost 0 bases, the J end lost 6 bases, and 23 bases lay between the germline ends. Germline CDR1 reads WSHSY; CDR2 reads SAAADI. Here the CDR3 reads CASSESTSLSVRGSEAFF. The CDR3 DNA reads as TGCGCCAGCAGTGAGTCGACAAGTTTATCCGTCCGGGGATCTGAAGCTTTCTTT.

V gene TRBV5-4 combines with J gene TRBJ1-3, with D possibly TRBD1 on 5 matching bases. The germline V gene encodes CDR1 SGHNT and CDR2 YYREEE (reference sequence). V was cut by 0 bases and J by 5 bases, with 15 bases left in between. The CDR3 sequence is 16 residues long. The CDR3 coding sequence is TGTGCCAGCAGCTTGGCCAACCTAAAGGGGAGAAACACCATATATTTT. It yields the protein CASSLANLKGRNTIYF.

This sequence joins TRBV7-9 and TRBJ2-2; 8 nucleotides line up with TRBD1. V shed 3 bases and J 2 bases; nucleotides not matched to a gene: 8. The germline V gene encodes CDR1 SEHNR and CDR2 FQNEAQ (reference sequence). The CDR3 runs to 17 residues. CDR3 amino acids: CASSFLTGGGNTGELFF. CDR3 sequence (DNA): TGTGCCAGCAGCTTCCTCACAGGGGGAGGAAACACCGGGGAGCTGTTTTTT.

CDR3 in amino acids: CASSIVRDNEQFF. For the CDR3, the DNA is TGTGCCAGTAGTATAGTCCGGGACAATGAGCAGTTCTTC. The rearrangement joins TRBV19 to TRBJ2-1; D is unresolved. V dropped 1 base and J dropped 5 bases, with 6 bases sitting between them. The CDR3 length is 13 residues. CDR1 is LNHDA, CDR2 SQIVND, per germline (reference sequence).

V gene TRBV9 combines with J gene TRBJ2-6, with 7 nucleotides matching TRBD1. V lost 3 bases to trimming and J lost 0 bases; unmatched junction nucleotides: 9. The germline V gene encodes CDR1 SGDLS and CDR2 YYNGEE. The length of the CDR3 is 18 residues. The CDR3 DNA is TGTGCCAGCAGCGAACAGGGGATAATATACTCTGGGGCCAACGTCCTGACTTTC. This gives the protein CASSEQGIIYSGANVLTF.

The V gene is TRBV19, the J gene TRBJ2-5; possible D gene TRBD1, 5 bases. Germline assignment: CDR1 LNHDA and CDR2 SQIVND (reference sequence). This CDR3 comprises 14 residues. Between the trimmed V and J ends, which lost 5 bases and 5 bases, there was a span of 15 bases. CDR3 bases: TGTGCCAGTAGTCCTCCAGGACACAGGGAGACCCAGTACTTC. Translating it yields CASSPPGHRETQYF.

This rearrangement joins TRBV25-1 to TRBJ1-1; no clear D gene. Between the trimmed V and J ends, which lost 2 bases and 2 bases, there was a span of 12 bases. The CDR3 is 15 residues long. Germline V gives CDR1 MGHDK, CDR2 SYGVNS. The CDR3 loop reads CASSEGIGGNTEAFF. The DNA for the CDR3 is TGTGCCAGCAGTGAAGGTATCGGCGGAAACACTGAAGCTTTCTTT.

In DNA, the CDR3 is TGCGCCAGCAGCCAAGAAAAAGGGGGGCCTTTCGCCGGGGAGCTGTTTTTT. As protein: CASSQEKGGPFAGELFF. This chain connects TRBV4-3 to TRBJ2-2; perhaps D is TRBD1 or TRBD2 (6 bases each). The CDR3 is made up of 17 amino acids. Germline CDR1 reads LGHNA; CDR2 reads YSLEER. V lost 0 bases to trimming and J lost 6 bases, with 17 bases between them.

With respect to this clone: Relative to the germline gene, one junction end is altered; a read error may explain this. Other DNA sequences from this sample encode an identical CDR3 as well. The J gene is TRBJ1-5, the V gene TRBV7-7; unclear D gene. CDR1 is SSHAT, CDR2 FNYEAQ, per germline (reference sequence). The CDR3 spans 13 residues. CDR3 loop: CASSLGPGQPQHF. The CDR3, as DNA: TGTGCTAGCAGCTTAGGACCGGGGCAGCCCCAGCATTTT.